Listed here is a single TCR beta chain. The target antigen is unknown. The data originate from a study of metastatic and nonmetastatic thyroid tumors. Study-wide background: Malignant and benign thyroid patients had repertoires compared in peripheral blood and tumor or nodule tissue. General study results and limits: The study reportedly found significantly higher TCR beta diversity in malignant thyroid tumors than benign nodules, in blood and tumor.

The trim removed 2 bases at V and 7 bases at J, leaving 8 bases unmatched. The germline V gene has CDR1 GTSNPN and CDR2 SVGIG (reference sequence). The CDR3 length is 14 residues. From the PCR reads, TCRdb re-called clones with MiXCR. The table records about 27,000 clones, more than 14% of them present only once. None of the patients had undergone any treatment ahead of thyroid surgery. The origin of this receptor is a male donor with papillary thyroid cancer or a benign thyroid nodule (not recorded which). Some clones in this sample may be carry-over from other donors' samples. Input material: blood. The chain recombines TRBV30 with TRBJ1-5; TRBD1 agrees at 7 bases. CDR3 in amino acids: CAWSPVAGGQPQHF. Written as DNA, the CDR3 is TGTGCCTGGAGTCCTGTGGCAGGGGGACAGCCCCAGCATTTT.